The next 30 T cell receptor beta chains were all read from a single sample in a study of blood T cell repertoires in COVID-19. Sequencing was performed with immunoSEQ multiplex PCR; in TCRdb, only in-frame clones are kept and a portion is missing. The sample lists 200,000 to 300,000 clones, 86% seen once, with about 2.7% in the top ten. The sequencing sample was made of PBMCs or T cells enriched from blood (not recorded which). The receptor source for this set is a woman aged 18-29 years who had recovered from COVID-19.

The CDR3 spells CAWNSGGGANEKLFF. The DNA of the CDR3 is TGTGCCTGGAATTCAGGCGGAGGGGCTAATGAAAAACTGTTTTTT. The chain carries TRBV30 and TRBJ1-4; D might be TRBD1 (5 bases). Germline values: CDR1 GTSNPN, CDR2 SVGIG (reference sequence). The CDR3 loop spans 15 amino acids. The V gene lost 4 bases and the J gene lost 3 bases, with 15 bases spanning the gap.

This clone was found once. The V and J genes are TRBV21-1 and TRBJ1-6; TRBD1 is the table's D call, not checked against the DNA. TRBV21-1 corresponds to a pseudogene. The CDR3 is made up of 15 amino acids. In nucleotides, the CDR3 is TGTGCCAGCAGCAACAGGGGACACCCGGTTTCACCCCTCCACTTT. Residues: CASSNRGHPVSPLHF.

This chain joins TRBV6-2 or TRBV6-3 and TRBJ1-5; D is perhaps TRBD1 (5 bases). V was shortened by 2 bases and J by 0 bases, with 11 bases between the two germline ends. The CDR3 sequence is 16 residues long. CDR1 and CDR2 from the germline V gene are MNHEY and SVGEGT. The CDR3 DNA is TGTGCCAGCAGTTACCCTCAGGGAATTAGCAATCAGCCCCAGCATTTT. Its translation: CASSYPQGISNQPQHF.

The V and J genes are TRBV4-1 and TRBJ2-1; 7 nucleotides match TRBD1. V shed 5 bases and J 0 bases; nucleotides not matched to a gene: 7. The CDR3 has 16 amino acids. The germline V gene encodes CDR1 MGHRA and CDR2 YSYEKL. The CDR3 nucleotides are TGCGCCAGCAGCTCCTACCGACAGGGCTCCTACAATGAGCAGTTCTTC. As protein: CASSSYRQGSYNEQFF.

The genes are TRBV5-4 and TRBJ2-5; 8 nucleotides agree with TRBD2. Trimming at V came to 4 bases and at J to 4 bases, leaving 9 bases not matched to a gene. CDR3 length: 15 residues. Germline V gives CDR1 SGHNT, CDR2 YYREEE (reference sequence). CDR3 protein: CASSQKLAEGETQYF. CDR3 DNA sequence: TGTGCCAGCAGCCAAAAACTAGCGGAGGGAGAGACCCAGTACTTC.

CDR3 loop: CASSLYPGSGNTIYF. The CDR3 DNA is TGTGCCAGCAGTTTATATCCCGGCTCTGGAAACACCATATATTTT. V gene TRBV27 combines with J gene TRBJ1-3; D is unresolved. Per germline, CDR1 MNHEY and CDR2 SMNVEV (reference sequence). Trimming removed 1 base at V and 0 bases at J, with 7 bases between. The CDR3 is made up of 15 amino acids.

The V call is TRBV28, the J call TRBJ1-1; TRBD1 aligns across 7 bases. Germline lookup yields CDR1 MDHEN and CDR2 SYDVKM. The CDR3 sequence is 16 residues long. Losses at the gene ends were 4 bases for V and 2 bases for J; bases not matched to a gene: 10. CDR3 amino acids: CASSSPADRANTEAFF. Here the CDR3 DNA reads TGTGCCAGCAGTTCGCCGGCCGACAGGGCAAACACTGAAGCTTTCTTT.

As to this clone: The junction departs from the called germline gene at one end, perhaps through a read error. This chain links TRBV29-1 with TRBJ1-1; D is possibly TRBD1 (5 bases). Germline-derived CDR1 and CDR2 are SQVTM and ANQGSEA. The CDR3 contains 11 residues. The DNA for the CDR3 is TGCAGCGTCGAAGACAGCACTGAAGCTTTCTTT. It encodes CSVEDSTEAFF.

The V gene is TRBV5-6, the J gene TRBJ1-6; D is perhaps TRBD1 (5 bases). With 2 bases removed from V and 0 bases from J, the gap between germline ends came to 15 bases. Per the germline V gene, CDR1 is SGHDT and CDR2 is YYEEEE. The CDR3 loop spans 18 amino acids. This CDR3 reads CASSFGQGLSSYNSPLHF. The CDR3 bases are TGTGCCAGCAGCTTCGGCCAGGGACTATCCTCCTATAATTCACCCCTCCACTTT.

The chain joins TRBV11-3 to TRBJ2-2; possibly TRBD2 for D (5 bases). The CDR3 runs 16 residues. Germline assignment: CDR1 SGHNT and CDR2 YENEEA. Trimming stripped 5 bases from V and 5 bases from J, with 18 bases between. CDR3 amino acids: CASSPREGYLTGELFF. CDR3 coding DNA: TGTGCCAGCAGCCCACGGGAAGGGTATTTAACCGGGGAGCTGTTTTTT.

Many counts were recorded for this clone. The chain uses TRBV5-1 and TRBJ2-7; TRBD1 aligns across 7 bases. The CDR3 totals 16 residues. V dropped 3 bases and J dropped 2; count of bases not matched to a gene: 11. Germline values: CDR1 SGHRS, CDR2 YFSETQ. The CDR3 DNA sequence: TGCGCCAGCAGCTCGGGGTCACAGGGGCCCGCCTACGAGCAGTACTTC. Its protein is CASSSGSQGPAYEQYF.

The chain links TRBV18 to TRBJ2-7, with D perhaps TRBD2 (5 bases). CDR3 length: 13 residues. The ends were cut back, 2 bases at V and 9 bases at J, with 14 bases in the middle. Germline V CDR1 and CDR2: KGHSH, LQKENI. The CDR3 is CASSPAAEGGQYF. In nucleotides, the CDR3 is TGTGCCAGCTCACCAGCAGCCGAAGGAGGGCAGTACTTC.

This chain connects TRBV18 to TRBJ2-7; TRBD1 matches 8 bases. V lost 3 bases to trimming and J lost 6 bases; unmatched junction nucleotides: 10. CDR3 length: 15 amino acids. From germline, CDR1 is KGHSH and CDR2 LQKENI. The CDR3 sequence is CASSPLGTGRSEQYF. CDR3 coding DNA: TGTGCCAGCTCACCTTTAGGGACAGGACGGTCCGAGCAGTACTTC. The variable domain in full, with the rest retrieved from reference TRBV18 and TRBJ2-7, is NAGVMQNPRHLVRRRGQEARLRCSPMKGHSHVYWYRQLPEEGLKFMVYLQKENIIDESGMPKERFSAEFPKEGPSILRIQQVVRGDSAAYFCASSPLGTGRSEQYFGPGTRLTVT.

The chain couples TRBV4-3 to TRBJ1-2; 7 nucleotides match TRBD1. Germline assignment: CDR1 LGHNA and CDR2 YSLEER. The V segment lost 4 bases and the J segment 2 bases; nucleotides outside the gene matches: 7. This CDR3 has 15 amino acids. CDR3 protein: CASSLENRGNYGYTF. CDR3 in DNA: TGCGCCAGCAGCCTTGAAAACAGGGGAAACTATGGCTACACCTTC.

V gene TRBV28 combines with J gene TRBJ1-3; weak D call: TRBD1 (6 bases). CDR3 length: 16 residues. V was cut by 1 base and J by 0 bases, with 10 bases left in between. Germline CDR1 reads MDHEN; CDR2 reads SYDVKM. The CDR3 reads CASSLSGGGSGNTIYF. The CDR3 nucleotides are TGTGCCAGCAGTTTATCGGGGGGCGGCTCTGGAAACACCATATATTTT.

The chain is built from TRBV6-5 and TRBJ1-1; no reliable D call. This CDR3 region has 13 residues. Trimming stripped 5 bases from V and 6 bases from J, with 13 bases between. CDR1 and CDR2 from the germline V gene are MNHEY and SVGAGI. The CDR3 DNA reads TGTGCCAGCAGTCCCTATACTCAGGCTGAAGCTTTCTTT. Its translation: CASSPYTQAEAFF.

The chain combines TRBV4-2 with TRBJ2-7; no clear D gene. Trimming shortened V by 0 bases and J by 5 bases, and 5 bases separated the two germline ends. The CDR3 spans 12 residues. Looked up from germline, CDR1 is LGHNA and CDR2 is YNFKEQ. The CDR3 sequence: CASSQDFHEQYF. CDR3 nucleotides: TGTGCCAGCAGCCAAGACTTCCACGAGCAGTACTTC.

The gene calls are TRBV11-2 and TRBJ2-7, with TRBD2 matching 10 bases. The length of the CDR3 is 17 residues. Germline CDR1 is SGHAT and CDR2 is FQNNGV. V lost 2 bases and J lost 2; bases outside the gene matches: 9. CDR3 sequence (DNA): TGTGCCAGCAGCTTATTCGAGACTAGCGGGTTAACCTACGAGCAGTACTTC. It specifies CASSLFETSGLTYEQYF.

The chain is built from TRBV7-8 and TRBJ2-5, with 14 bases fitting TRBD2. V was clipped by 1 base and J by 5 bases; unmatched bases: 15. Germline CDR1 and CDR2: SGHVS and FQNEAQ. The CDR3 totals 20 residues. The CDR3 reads CASSLEPTSGGAVSPETQYF. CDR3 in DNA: TGTGCCAGCAGCTTAGAGCCGACTAGCGGGGGGGCGGTTTCTCCCGAGACCCAGTACTTC.

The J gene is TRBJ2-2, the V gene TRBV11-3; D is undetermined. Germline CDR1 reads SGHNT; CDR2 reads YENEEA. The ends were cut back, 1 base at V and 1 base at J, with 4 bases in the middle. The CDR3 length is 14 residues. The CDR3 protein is CASSLGQNTGELFF. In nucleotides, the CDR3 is TGTGCCAGCAGCTTAGGACAGAACACCGGGGAGCTGTTTTTT. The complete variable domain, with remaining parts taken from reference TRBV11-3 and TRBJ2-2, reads EAGVVQSPRYKIIEKKQPVAFWCNPISGHNTLYWYLQNLGQGPELLIRYENEEAVDDSQLPKDRFSAERLKGVDSTLKIQPAELGDSAVYLCASSLGQNTGELFFGEGSRLTVL.

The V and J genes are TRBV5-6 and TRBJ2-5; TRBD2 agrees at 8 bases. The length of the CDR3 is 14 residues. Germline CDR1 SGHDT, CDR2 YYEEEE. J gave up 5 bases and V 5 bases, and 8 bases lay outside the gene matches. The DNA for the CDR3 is TGTGCCAGCAGTCGGAGCGGGAGTTCGGAGACCCAGTACTTC. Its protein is CASSRSGSSETQYF.

CDR3: CASSPFSRGQGPQHF. The CDR3 nucleotides are TGTGCCAGCTCACCATTCAGCAGGGGCCAGGGGCCCCAGCATTTT. V and J are TRBV18 and TRBJ1-5, with D maybe TRBD1 (6 bases). Trimming left V 2 bases short and J 9 bases short, with 17 bases between. Germline CDR1 KGHSH, CDR2 LQKENI. The CDR3 length is 15 residues. The full variable domain, in which reference TRBV18 and TRBJ1-5 provide the parts outside the CDR3, is NAGVMQNPRHLVRRRGQEARLRCSPMKGHSHVYWYRQLPEEGLKFMVYLQKENIIDESGMPKERFSAEFPKEGPSILRIQQVVRGDSAAYFCASSPFSRGQGPQHFGDGTRLSIL.

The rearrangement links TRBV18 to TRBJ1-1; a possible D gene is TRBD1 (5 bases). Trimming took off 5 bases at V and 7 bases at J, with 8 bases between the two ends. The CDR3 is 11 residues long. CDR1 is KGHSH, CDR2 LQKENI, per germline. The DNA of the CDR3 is TGTGCCAGCTCAACCGACAGTGAAGCTTTCTTT. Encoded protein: CASSTDSEAFF.

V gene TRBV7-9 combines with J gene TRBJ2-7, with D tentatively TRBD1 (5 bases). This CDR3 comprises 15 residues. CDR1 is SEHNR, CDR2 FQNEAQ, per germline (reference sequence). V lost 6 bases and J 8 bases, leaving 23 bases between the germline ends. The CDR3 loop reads CASRGFKGPRFQQYF. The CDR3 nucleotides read TGTGCCAGCAGAGGATTTAAGGGGCCTCGATTCCAGCAGTACTTC.

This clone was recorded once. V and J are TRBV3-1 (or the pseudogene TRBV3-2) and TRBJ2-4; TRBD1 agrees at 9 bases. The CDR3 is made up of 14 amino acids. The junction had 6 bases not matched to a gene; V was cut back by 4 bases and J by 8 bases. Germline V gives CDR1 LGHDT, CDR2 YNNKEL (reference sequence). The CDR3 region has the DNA TGTGCCAGCAGCCCAAGACAGGGGGAAGACATTCAGTACTTC. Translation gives CASSPRQGEDIQYF.

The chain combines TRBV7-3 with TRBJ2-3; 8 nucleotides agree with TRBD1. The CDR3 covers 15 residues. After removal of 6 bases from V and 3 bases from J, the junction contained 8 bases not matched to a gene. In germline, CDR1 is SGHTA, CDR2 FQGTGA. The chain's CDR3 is CASSLDRVGTDTQYF. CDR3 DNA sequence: TGTGCCAGCAGTTTGGACAGGGTGGGAACAGATACGCAGTATTTT.

The CDR3 sequence is CATSPTQGETQYF. CDR3 sequence (DNA): TGTGCCACCAGTCCCACACAGGGGGAGACCCAGTACTTC. This sequence joins TRBV24-1 and TRBJ2-5, with TRBD1 matching 7 bases. Germline assignment: CDR1 KGHDR and CDR2 SFDVKD. This CDR3 has 13 amino acids. V trimming: 6 bases; J trimming: 5 bases; junction bases outside the gene matches: 5.

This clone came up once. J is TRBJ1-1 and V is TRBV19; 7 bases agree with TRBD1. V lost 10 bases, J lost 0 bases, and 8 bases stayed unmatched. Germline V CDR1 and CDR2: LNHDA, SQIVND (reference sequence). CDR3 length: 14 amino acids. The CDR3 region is CATRDSAMNTEAFF. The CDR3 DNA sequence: TGTGCCACCCGGGACAGCGCAATGAACACTGAAGCTTTCTTT.

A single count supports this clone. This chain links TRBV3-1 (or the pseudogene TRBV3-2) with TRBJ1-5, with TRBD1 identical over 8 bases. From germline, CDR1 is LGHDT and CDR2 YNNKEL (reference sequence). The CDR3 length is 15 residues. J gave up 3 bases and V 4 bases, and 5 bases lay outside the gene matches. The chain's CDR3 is CASSLRTGLNQPQHF. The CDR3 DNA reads TGTGCCAGCAGCCTCCGGACAGGGCTCAATCAGCCCCAGCATTTT.

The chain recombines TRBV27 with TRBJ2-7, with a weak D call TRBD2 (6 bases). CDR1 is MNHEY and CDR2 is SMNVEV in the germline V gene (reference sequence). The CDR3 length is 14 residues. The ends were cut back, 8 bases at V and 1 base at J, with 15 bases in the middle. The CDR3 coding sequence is TGTGCCAGCCACGGGATGGCGGGATCCTACGAGCAGTACTTC. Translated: CASHGMAGSYEQYF.